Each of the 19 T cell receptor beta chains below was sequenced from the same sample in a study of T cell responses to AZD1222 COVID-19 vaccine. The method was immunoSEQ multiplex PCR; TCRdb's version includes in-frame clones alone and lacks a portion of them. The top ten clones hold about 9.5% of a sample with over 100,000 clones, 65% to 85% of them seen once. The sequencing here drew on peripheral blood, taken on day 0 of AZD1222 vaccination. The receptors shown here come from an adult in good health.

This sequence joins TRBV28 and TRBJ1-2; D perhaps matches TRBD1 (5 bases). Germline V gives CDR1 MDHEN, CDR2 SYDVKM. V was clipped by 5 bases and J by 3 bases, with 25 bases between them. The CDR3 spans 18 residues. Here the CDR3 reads CASSQLGSGARRDYGYTF. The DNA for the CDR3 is TGTGCCAGCAGTCAGCTGGGGAGTGGGGCAAGGCGGGACTATGGCTACACCTTC.

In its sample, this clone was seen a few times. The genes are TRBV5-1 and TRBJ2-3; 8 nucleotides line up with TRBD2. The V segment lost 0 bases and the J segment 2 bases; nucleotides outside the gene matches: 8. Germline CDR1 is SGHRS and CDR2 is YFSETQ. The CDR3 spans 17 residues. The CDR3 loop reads CASSLDEAGGLTDTQYF. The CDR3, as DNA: TGCGCCAGCAGCTTGGATGAGGCGGGGGGCCTCACAGATACGCAGTATTTT.

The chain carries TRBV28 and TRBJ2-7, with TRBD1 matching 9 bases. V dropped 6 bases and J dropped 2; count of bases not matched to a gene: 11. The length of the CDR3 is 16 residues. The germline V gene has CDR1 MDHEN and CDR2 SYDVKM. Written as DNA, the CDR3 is TGTGCCAGCAGGTCAGCCTCGGGACAGGGACCCTACGAGCAGTACTTC. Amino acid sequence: CASRSASGQGPYEQYF.

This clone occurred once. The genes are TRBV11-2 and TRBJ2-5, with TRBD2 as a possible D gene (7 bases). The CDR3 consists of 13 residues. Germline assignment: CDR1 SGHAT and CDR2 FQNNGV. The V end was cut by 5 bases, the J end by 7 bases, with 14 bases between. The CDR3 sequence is CASSRRGAGTQYF. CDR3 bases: TGTGCCAGCAGCCGACGGGGGGCAGGGACCCAGTACTTC.

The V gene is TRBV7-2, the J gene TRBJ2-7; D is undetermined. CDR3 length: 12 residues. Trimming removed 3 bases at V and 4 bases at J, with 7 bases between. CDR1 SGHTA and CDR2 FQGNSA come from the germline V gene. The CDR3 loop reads CASSFVRYEQYF. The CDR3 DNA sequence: TGTGCCAGCAGCTTTGTTAGGTACGAGCAGTACTTC.

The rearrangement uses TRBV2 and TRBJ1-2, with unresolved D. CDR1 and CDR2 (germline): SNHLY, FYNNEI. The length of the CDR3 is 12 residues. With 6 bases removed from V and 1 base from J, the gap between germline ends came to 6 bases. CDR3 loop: CASRGSNYGYTF. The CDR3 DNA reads TGTGCCAGCAGAGGGAGTAACTATGGCTACACCTTC.

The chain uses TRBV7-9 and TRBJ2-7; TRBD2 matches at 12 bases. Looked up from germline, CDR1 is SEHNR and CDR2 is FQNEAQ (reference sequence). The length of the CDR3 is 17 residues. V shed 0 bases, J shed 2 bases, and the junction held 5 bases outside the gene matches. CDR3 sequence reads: CASSLASGLAGTYEQYF. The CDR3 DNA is TGTGCCAGCAGCTTAGCCTCCGGACTAGCGGGGACCTACGAGCAGTACTTC. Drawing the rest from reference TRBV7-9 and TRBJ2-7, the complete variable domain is DTGVSQNPRHKITKRGQNVTFRCDPISEHNRLYWYRQTLGQGPEFLTYFQNEAQLEKSRLLSDRFSAERPKGSFSTLEIQRTEQGDSAMYLCASSLASGLAGTYEQYFGPGTRLTVT.

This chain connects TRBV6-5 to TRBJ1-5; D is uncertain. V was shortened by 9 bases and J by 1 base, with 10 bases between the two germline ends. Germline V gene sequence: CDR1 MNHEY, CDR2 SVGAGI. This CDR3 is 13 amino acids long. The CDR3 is CASRNLSNQPQHF. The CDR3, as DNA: TGTGCCAGTCGCAACCTGAGCAATCAGCCCCAGCATTTT.

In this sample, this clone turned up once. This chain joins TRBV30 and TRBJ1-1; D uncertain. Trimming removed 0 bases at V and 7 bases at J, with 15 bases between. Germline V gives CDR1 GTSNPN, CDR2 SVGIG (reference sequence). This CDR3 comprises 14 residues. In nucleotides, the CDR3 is TGTGCCTGGAGTGTACGACCGGGGTCCAGTGAAGCTTTCTTT. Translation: CAWSVRPGSSEAFF.

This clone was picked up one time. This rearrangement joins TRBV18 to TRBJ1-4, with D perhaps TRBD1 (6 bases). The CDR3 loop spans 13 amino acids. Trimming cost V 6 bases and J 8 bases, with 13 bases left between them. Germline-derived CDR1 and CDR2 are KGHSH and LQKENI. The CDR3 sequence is CASSRGEEEKLFF. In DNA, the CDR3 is TGTGCCAGCTCCAGGGGAGAGGAGGAAAAACTGTTTTTT.

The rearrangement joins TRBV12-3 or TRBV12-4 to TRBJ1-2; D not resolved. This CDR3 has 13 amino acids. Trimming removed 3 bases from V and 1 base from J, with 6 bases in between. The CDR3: CASSLGGNYGYTF. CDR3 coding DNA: TGTGCCAGCAGTTTGGGCGGTAACTATGGCTACACCTTC.

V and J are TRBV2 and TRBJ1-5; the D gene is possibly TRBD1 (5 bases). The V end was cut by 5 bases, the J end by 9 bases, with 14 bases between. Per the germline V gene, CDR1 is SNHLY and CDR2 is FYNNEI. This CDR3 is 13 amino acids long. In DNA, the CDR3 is TGTGCCAGCAGTCCAAGGGGAGGAGGGCCCCAGCATTTT. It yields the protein CASSPRGGGPQHF.

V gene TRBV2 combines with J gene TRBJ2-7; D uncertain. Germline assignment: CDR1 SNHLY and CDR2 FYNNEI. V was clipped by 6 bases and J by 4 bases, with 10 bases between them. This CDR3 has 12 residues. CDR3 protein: CASRPTDYEQYF. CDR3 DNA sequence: TGTGCCAGCAGGCCAACTGATTACGAGCAGTACTTC. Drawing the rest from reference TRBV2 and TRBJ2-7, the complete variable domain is EPEVTQTPSHQVTQMGQEVILRCVPISNHLYFYWYRQILGQKVEFLVSFYNNEISEKSEIFDDQFSVERPDGSNFTLKIRSTKLEDSAMYFCASRPTDYEQYFGPGTRLTVT.

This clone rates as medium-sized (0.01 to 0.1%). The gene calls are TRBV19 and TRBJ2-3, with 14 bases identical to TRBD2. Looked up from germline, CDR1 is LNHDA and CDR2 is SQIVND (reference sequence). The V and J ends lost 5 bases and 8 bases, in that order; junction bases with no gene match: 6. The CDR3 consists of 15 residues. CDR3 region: CASSGTSGSLSTQYF. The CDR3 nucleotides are TGTGCCAGTAGTGGGACTAGCGGGAGCCTTTCTACGCAGTATTTT.

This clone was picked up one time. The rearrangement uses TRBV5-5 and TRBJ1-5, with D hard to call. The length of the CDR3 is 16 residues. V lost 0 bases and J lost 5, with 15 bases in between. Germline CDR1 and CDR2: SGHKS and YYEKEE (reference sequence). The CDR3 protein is CASSLGPPQRDQPQHF. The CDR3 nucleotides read TGTGCCAGCAGCTTGGGACCTCCGCAGCGGGATCAGCCCCAGCATTTT.

CDR3 residues: CATSRTGTGGSYGYTF. For the CDR3, the DNA is TGTGCCACCAGCAGGACCGGGACAGGGGGCAGCTATGGCTACACCTTC. This chain links TRBV15 with TRBJ1-2, with 12 bases aligning to TRBD1. The CDR3 totals 16 residues. Germline CDR1 reads LNHNV; CDR2 reads YYDKDF (reference sequence). V trimming: 3 bases; J trimming: 4 bases; junction bases outside the gene matches: 6.

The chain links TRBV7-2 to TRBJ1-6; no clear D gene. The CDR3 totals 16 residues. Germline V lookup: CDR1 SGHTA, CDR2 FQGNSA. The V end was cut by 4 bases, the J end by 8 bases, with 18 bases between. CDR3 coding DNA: TGTGCCAGCAGCTCTAGGGTAACGGGAGACCATTCACCCCTCCACTTT. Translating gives CASSSRVTGDHSPLHF.

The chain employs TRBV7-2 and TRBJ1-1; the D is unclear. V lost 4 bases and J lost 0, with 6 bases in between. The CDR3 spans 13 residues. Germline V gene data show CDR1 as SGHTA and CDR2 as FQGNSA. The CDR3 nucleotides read TGTGCCAGCAGCTCCCTTATGAACACTGAAGCTTTCTTT. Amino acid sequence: CASSSLMNTEAFF.

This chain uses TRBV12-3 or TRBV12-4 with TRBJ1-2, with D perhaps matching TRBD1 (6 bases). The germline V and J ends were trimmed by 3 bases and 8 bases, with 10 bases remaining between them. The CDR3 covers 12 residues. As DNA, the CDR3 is TGTGCCAGCAGTTTGGGGGCTGGGGGCTACACCTTC. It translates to CASSLGAGGYTF.